This T cell receptor beta chain was sequenced during a study of shared clonotypes between healthy human individuals. This clone was seen once. What it binds is not known. This specimen includes other DNA sequences encoding the same CDR3. Original methodology: Junction-only sequences produced by ImmunoSEQ had no quality scores, so filtering differed. Measured with immunoSEQ multiplex PCR; TCRdb has only the in-frame clones, and not every one. V, J and clone size are taken as reported in that table, and D and trimming were inferred from the DNA itself. The sample yields some 2,000,000 clones, approximately 94% seen once. Overall study results and limits: Several donors showed sharing of approximately 5% of naive CD4 clonotypes. Clonotype sharing among donors likely depends on sequencing depth.

The germline V and J ends were trimmed by 4 bases and 3 bases, with 11 bases remaining between them. Germline V lookup: CDR1 SGHDT, CDR2 YYEEEE. The CDR3 has 13 residues. Naive CD8 cells lacked CD45RO and underwent positive selection for CCR7, leaving out terminally differentiated effector memory CD45RA+ cells. Healthy and HIV-negative, the adult donors had no recent acute infections or vaccinations. Sequencing was done on a sample of naive CD8+ T cells sorted from blood. The sequence was obtained from a man aged 18 to 29 in good health. The gene calls are TRBV5-6 and TRBJ2-7; weak D call: TRBD1 (6 bases). For the CDR3, the DNA is TGTGCCAGCAGCCTCGGACAGATCTACGAGCAGTACTTC. Translated, it gives CASSLGQIYEQYF.